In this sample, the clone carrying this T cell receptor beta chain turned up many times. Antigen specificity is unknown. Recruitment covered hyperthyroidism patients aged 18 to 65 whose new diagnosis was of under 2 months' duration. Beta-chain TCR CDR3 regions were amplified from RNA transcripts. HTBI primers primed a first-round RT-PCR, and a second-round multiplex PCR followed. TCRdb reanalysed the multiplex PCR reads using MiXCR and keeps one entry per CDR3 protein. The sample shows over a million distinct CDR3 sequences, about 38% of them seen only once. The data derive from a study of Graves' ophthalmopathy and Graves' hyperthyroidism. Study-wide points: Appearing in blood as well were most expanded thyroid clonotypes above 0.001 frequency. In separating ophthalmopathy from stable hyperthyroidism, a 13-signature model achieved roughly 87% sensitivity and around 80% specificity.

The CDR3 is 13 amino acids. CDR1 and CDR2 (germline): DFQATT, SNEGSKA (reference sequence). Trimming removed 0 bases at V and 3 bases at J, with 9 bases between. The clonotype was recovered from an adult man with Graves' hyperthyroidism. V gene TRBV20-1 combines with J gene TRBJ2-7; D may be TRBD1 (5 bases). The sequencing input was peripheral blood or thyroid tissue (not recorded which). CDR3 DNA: TGCAGTGCTAGAGACTTGACAGACTACGAGCAGTACTTC. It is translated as CSARDLTDYEQYF.